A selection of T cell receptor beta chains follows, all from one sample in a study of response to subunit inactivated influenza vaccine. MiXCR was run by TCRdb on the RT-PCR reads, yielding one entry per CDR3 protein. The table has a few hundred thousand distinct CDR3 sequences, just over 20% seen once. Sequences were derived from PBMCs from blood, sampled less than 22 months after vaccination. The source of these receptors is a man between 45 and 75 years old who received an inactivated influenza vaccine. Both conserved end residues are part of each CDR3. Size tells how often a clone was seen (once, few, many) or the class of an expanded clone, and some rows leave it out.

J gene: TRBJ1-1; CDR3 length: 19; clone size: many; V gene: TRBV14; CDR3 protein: CASSQLRPGPKTGNTEAFF
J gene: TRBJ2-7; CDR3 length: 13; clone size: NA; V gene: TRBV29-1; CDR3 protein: CSVVEGWDTEQYF
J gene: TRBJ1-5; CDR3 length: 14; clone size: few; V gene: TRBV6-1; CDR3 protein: CASSPDDSNQPQHF
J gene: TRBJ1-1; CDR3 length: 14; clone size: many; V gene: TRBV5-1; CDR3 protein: CASRSGTVNTEAFF
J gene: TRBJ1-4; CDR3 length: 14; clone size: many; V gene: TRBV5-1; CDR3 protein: CASSLAATNEKLFF
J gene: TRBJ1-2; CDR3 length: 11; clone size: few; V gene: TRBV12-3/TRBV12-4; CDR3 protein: CASSWNYGYTF
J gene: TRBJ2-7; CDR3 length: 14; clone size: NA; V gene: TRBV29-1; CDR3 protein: CSVRNRGRWYEQYF
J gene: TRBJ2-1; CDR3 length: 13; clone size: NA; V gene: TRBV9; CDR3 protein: CASSVEVTEEQFF
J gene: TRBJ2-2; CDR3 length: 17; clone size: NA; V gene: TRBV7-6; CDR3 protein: CASSLPAGDSFTGELFF
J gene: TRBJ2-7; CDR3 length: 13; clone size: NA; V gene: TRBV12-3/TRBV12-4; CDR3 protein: CASSFGTSHEQYF
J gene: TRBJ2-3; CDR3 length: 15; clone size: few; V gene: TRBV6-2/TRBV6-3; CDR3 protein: CASSHREDGTDTQYF
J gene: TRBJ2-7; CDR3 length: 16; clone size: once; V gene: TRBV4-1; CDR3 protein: CASSPTPRDRGYEQYF
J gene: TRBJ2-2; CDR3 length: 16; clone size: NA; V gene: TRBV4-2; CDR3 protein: CASSQDRQGIAGELFF
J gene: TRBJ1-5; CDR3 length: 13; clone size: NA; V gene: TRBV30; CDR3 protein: CAWGQAHPQPQHF
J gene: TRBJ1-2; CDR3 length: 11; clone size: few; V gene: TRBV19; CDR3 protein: CASSGGYGYTF
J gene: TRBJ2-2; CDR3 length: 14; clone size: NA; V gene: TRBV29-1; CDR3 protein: CGFQEQGITGELFF
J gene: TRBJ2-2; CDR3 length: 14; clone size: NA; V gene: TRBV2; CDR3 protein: CASSGPGADGELFF
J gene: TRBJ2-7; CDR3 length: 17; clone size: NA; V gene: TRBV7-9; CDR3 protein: CASSLVMSGVNSYEQYF
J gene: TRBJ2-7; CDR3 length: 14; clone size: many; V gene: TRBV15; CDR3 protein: CATSREGGGYEQYF
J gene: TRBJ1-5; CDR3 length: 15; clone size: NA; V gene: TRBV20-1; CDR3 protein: CSATAGQYSNQPQHF
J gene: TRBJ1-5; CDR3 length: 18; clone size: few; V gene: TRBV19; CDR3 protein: CASSYGGYAVVSNQPQHF
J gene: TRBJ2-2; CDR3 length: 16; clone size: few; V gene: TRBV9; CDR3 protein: CASSVARRENTGELFF
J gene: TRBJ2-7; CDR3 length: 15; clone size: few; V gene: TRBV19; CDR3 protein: CASSTPSGHPYEQYF
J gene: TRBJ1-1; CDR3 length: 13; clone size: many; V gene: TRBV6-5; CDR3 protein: CASSYVIGTEAFF
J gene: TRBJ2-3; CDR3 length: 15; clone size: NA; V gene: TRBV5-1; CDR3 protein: CASSLTPDSPDTQYF
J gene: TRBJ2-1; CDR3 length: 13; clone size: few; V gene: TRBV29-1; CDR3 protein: CSVGRLSYNEQFF
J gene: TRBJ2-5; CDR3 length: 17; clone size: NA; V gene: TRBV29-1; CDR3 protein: CSVESPAGGLSEETQYF
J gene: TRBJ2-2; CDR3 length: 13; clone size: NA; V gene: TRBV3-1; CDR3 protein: CASGGVPTGELFF
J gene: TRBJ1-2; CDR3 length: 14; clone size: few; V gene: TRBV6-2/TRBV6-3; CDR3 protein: CASSYEDRAGGYTF
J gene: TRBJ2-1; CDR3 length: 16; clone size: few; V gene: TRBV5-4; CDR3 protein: CASSLGDGTAYNEQFF
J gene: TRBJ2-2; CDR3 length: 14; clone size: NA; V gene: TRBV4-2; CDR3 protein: CASSPTGPTGELFF
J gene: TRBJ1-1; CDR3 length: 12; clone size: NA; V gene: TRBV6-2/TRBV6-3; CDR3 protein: CASSPGQRGAFF
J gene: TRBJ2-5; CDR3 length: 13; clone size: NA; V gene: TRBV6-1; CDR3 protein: CASTKAGTETQYF
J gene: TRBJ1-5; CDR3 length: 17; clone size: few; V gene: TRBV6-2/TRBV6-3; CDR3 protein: CASSTVPGTGSNQPQHF
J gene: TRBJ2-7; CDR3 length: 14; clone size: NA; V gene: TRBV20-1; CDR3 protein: CSARGTGETNEQYF
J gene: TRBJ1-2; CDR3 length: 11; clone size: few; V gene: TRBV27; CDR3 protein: CASSPNYGYTF
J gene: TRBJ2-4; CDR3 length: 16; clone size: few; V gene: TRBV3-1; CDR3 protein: CASSQVFRDSKNIQYF
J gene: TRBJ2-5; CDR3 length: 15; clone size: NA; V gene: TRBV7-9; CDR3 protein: CASSPGQGALETQYF
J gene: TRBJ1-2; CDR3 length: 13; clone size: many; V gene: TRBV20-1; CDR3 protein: CSAKPPENYGYTF
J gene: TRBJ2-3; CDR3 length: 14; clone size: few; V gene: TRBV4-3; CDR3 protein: CASSTQGASDTQYF
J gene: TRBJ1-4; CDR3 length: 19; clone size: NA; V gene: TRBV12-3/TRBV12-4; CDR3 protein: CASSFMWRQFIQLDEKLFF
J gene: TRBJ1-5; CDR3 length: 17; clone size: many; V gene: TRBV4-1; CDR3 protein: CASSQVIRGLSNQPQHF
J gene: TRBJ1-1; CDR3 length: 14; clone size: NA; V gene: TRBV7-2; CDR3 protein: CASSLRGELAEAFF
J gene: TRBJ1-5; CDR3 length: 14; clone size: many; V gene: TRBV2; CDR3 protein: CASSYRGQGQPQHF
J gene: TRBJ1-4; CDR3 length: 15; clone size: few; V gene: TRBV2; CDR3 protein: CASSKTRDWWEKLFF
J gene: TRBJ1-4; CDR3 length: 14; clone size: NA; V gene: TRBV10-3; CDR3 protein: CAIRPGQGGEKLFF
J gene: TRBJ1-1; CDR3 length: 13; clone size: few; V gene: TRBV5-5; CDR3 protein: CASSLDPGGEAFF
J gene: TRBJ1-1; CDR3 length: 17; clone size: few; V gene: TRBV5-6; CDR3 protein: CASSLGIVVSRETEAFF
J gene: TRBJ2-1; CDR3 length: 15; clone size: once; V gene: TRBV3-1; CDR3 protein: CASSQDRGEWNEQFF
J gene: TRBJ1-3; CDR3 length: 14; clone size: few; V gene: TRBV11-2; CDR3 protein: CASSLGLSGNTIYF
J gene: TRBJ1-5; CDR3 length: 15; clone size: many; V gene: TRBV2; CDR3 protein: CASRMGDNSNQPQHF